These 27 T cell receptor beta chains originate from one sample sequenced in a study of OX40 agonist ivuxolimab in advanced cancers. TCRdb's table, derived via immunoSEQ multiplex PCR, lists solely in-frame clones and lacks some. The table has over 3,000 clones, roughly 80% seen once. The input for sequencing was CD4+ or CD8+ T cells sorted from blood, taken in a trial of the OX40 agonist ivuxolimab. The receptors originated from an adult with an advanced solid tumor such as melanoma, head and neck, liver or kidney cancer.

The rearrangement joins TRBV11-1 to TRBJ1-1; D possibly corresponds to TRBD1 (5 bases). The V gene's germline CDR1 is SGHAT and CDR2 FQDESV (reference sequence). This CDR3 spans 15 amino acids. The V end lost 3 bases, the J end lost 2 bases, and 13 bases lay between the germline ends. In DNA form, the CDR3 reads TGTGCCAGCAGCTTGACAGCCGAAATAAACACTGAAGCTTTCTTT. This encodes CASSLTAEINTEAFF.

The rearrangement links TRBV6-5 to TRBJ2-5; D uncertain. Between the trimmed V and J ends, which lost 0 bases and 2 bases, there was a span of 7 bases. This CDR3 comprises 14 residues. CDR1 and CDR2 from the germline V gene are MNHEY and SVGAGI. This chain's CDR3 is CASSYSWGQETQYF. CDR3 sequence (DNA): TGTGCCAGCAGTTACTCGTGGGGTCAAGAGACCCAGTACTTC.

This chain uses TRBV28 with TRBJ2-7, with 10 bases that match TRBD2. The germline gives CDR1 MDHEN, CDR2 SYDVKM. V was pared by 5 bases and J by 3 bases, with 4 bases of the junction left unmatched. The CDR3 runs 14 residues. CDR3 coding DNA: TGTGCCAGCAGTCCCTGGACTAGCGGCTACGAGCAGTACTTC. This sequence encodes CASSPWTSGYEQYF.

This clone qualifies as medium-sized. The chain uses TRBV10-3 and TRBJ1-4; D might be TRBD1 (5 bases). This CDR3 is 13 amino acids long. CDR1 and CDR2 from the germline V gene are ENHRY and SYGVKD. V was shortened by 11 bases and J by 3 bases, with 13 bases between the two germline ends. The CDR3 protein is CAARGEANEKLFF. The CDR3, as DNA: TGTGCCGCCCGAGGGGAGGCTAATGAAAAACTGTTTTTT.

This chain connects TRBV30 to TRBJ2-5; 8 bases match TRBD2. CDR1 and CDR2 from the germline V gene are GTSNPN and SVGIG (reference sequence). CDR3 length: 15 residues. Losses at the gene ends were 1 base for V and 5 bases for J; bases not matched to a gene: 9. The CDR3 DNA reads as TGTGCCTGGAGTGCAGCCCGGGGGGGCGGGGAGACCCAGTACTTC. This encodes CAWSAARGGGETQYF.

The chain has TRBV10-3 and TRBJ2-3; no clear D. V was clipped by 3 bases and J by 2 bases, with 12 bases between them. The CDR3 is made up of 15 amino acids. The germline CDR1 and CDR2 sequences are ENHRY and SYGVKD. The CDR3 loop is CAISDGLINTDTQYF. The CDR3 coding sequence is TGTGCCATCAGTGACGGGCTGATTAACACAGATACGCAGTATTTT.

Here the CDR3 DNA reads TGTGCCAGCAGTCCGGGACAGGGGTACAATGAGCAGTTCTTC. Translation gives CASSPGQGYNEQFF. This chain connects TRBV27 to TRBJ2-1; 10 bases map to TRBD1. This CDR3 is 14 amino acids long. The germline V gene encodes CDR1 MNHEY and CDR2 SMNVEV (reference sequence). J lost 4 bases, V lost 5 bases, and 2 bases had no gene match.

This chain connects TRBV30 to TRBJ2-5; tentatively, D is TRBD2 (5 bases). CDR1 and CDR2 from the germline V gene are GTSNPN and SVGIG (reference sequence). This CDR3 comprises 12 residues. The V gene lost 0 bases and the J gene lost 5 bases, with 7 bases spanning the gap. The chain's CDR3 is CAWSVVAETQYF. In DNA, the CDR3 is TGTGCCTGGAGTGTAGTAGCGGAGACCCAGTACTTC.

V gene TRBV4-2 combines with J gene TRBJ2-6; 7 nucleotides match TRBD2. With V trimmed by 0 bases and J by 4 bases, 3 bases remained unmatched. Germline assignment: CDR1 LGHNA and CDR2 YNFKEQ. This CDR3 region has 16 residues. The CDR3 DNA follows: TGTGCCAGCAGCCAAGAGGGAGGGTCCGGGGCCAACGTCCTGACTTTC. This codes for CASSQEGGSGANVLTF.

The chain couples TRBV7-6 to TRBJ2-5; D is ambiguous. The DNA end is a closer match to TRBJ2-7, so the J assignment may be wrong. This CDR3 spans 14 amino acids. Per germline, CDR1 SGHVS and CDR2 FNYEAQ. CDR3 coding DNA: TGTGCCAGCAGCTTAGACCCTAGCTCCTACGAGCAGTACTTC. Its protein is CASSLDPSSYEQYF.

The J gene is TRBJ2-7, the V gene TRBV14; 9 positions match TRBD1. CDR1 is SGHDN, CDR2 FVKESK, per germline. V lost 4 bases, J lost 7 bases, and 5 bases stayed unmatched. The CDR3 contains 13 residues. CDR3 residues: CASSLGTGQEQYF. DNA of the CDR3: TGTGCCAGCAGCCTTGGGACAGGGCAAGAGCAGTACTTC.

This chain joins TRBV11-2 and TRBJ1-5; D possibly corresponds to TRBD1 (5 bases). Germline V gene lookup returns CDR1 SGHAT and CDR2 FQNNGV. Between the trimmed V and J ends, which lost 1 base and 4 bases, there was a span of 11 bases. CDR3 size: 15 residues. The CDR3 spells CASSLAGRQNQPQHF. CDR3 DNA: TGTGCCAGCAGCTTAGCGGGGAGACAGAATCAGCCCCAGCATTTT.

This clone is deemed medium-sized (0.01 to 0.1%). The V gene is TRBV6-1, the J gene TRBJ1-2; D gene unclear. The ends were cut back, 0 bases at V and 6 bases at J, with 11 bases in the middle. The CDR3 extends over 14 amino acids. Germline CDR1 reads MNHNS; CDR2 reads SASEGT. The CDR3 sequence is CASSEAWASDGYTF. CDR3 bases: TGTGCCAGCAGTGAAGCTTGGGCATCGGATGGCTACACCTTC.

The rearrangement joins TRBV7-9 to TRBJ2-3; TRBD2 agrees at 15 bases. Germline loops: CDR1 SEHNR, CDR2 FQNEAQ (reference sequence). The CDR3 is 17 residues long. Germline trimming cut 8 bases from V and 5 bases from J; bases unmatched to any gene: 11. Written as DNA, the CDR3 is TGTGCCAGCCAAAGGACTAGCGGGGGGGTACGTCGAGATACGCAGTATTTT. It encodes CASQRTSGGVRRDTQYF. Using reference TRBV7-9 and TRBJ2-3 for the parts outside the CDR3, the full variable domain is DTGVSQNPRHKITKRGQNVTFRCDPISEHNRLYWYRQTLGQGPEFLTYFQNEAQLEKSRLLSDRFSAERPKGSFSTLEIQRTEQGDSAMYLCASQRTSGGVRRDTQYFGPGTRLTVL.

This clone appeared once. This chain links TRBV11-2 with TRBJ2-7, with TRBD2 matching 11 bases. Germline V gene data show CDR1 as SGHAT and CDR2 as FQNNGV. V trimming: 5 bases; J trimming: 3 bases; junction bases outside the gene matches: 3. The CDR3 loop spans 14 amino acids. The CDR3 spells CASSPGTSGYEQYF. CDR3 in DNA: TGTGCCAGCAGCCCCGGGACTAGCGGCTACGAGCAGTACTTC.

The rearrangement uses TRBV7-6 and TRBJ2-7; unclear D gene. With 1 base removed from V and 0 bases from J, the gap between germline ends came to 7 bases. This CDR3 contains 14 residues. Germline V gene sequence: CDR1 SGHVS, CDR2 FNYEAQ. The CDR3 nucleotides are TGTGCCAGCAGCTTAGACCCTAGCTCCTACGAGCAGTACTTC. Its translation: CASSLDPSSYEQYF.

The J gene is TRBJ2-7, the V gene TRBV6-5; 9 bases map to TRBD1. Germline V lookup: CDR1 MNHEY, CDR2 SVGAGI. The CDR3 totals 14 residues. V shed 7 bases and J 4 bases; nucleotides not matched to a gene: 8. The CDR3 is CASTLRQGGYEQYF. In nucleotides, the CDR3 is TGTGCCAGCACACTACGACAGGGGGGGTACGAGCAGTACTTC.

The V and J genes are TRBV7-2 and TRBJ2-7, with D unclear. Germline lookup yields CDR1 SGHTA and CDR2 FQGNSA. The V end was cut by 1 base, the J end by 7 bases, with 8 bases between. This CDR3 contains 12 residues. The CDR3 DNA reads as TGTGCCAGCAGCTTAGTATCGTGGGAGCAGTACTTC. Protein sequence: CASSLVSWEQYF.

This clone was counted between two and nine times. This chain connects TRBV7-9 to TRBJ2-1; no clear D gene. Germline-derived CDR1 and CDR2 are SEHNR and FQNEAQ (reference sequence). V lost 2 bases, J lost 7 bases, and 15 bases lay in between. The CDR3 totals 15 residues. The CDR3 DNA is TGTGCCAGCAGCTTAAATTACCTGGGCCAAAATGAGCAGTTCTTC. This encodes CASSLNYLGQNEQFF.

The chain uses TRBV5-6 and TRBJ1-5; D is unresolved. The germline V and J ends were trimmed by 0 bases and 4 bases, with 14 bases remaining between them. Germline V gene lookup returns CDR1 SGHDT and CDR2 YYEEEE. This CDR3 spans 16 amino acids. The CDR3 reads CASSLGAGQKNQPQHF. DNA of the CDR3: TGTGCCAGCAGCTTGGGTGCAGGCCAAAAAAATCAGCCCCAGCATTTT.

The chain joins TRBV11-2 to TRBJ2-7, with a weak D call TRBD1 (5 bases). The CDR3 sequence is 16 residues long. Trimming left V 2 bases short and J 0 bases short, with 14 bases between. From germline, CDR1 is SGHAT and CDR2 FQNNGV. Written as DNA, the CDR3 is TGTGCCAGCAGCTTATCGCAGGGTCCAATCTCCTACGAGCAGTACTTC. Its translation is CASSLSQGPISYEQYF.

The chain is built from TRBV4-2 and TRBJ1-2, with D unclear. In germline, CDR1 is LGHNA, CDR2 YNFKEQ. There are 15 residues in the CDR3. Trimming stripped 2 bases from V and 8 bases from J, with 18 bases between. DNA for the CDR3: TGTGCCAGCAGCCAACTAATACAGTCCTTTCAGGGCTACACCTTC. Protein: CASSQLIQSFQGYTF.

This clone was picked up many times. This chain connects TRBV4-2 to TRBJ2-3; D perhaps matches TRBD2 (6 bases). V was cut by 0 bases and J by 3 bases, with 16 bases left in between. The germline gives CDR1 LGHNA, CDR2 YNFKEQ. The CDR3 spans 17 residues. Here the CDR3 reads CASSQEAGTFRTDTQYF. The CDR3, as DNA: TGTGCCAGCAGCCAAGAGGCCGGGACTTTCCGAACAGATACGCAGTATTTT.

Only a few counts were recorded for this clone. The genes are TRBV11-2 and TRBJ2-7; unclear D gene. Germline CDR1 and CDR2: SGHAT and FQNNGV. The V end lost 1 base, the J end lost 1 base, and 5 bases lay between the germline ends. The CDR3 runs 13 residues. CDR3 in DNA: TGTGCCAGCAGCTTAGGGGATTCCTACGAGCAGTACTTC. Its translation: CASSLGDSYEQYF.

The CDR3 spells CASSPRGIGDIQYF. Here the CDR3 DNA reads TGTGCCAGCTCCCCCCGCGGAATTGGGGACATTCAGTACTTC. The V gene is TRBV21-1, the J gene TRBJ2-4. TRBV21-1 is labeled a pseudogene. The CDR3 is 14 residues long.

The chain combines TRBV5-1 with TRBJ2-1, with D perhaps matching TRBD1 (6 bases). Trimming cost V 6 bases and J 5 bases, with 18 bases left between them. The CDR3 loop spans 15 amino acids. From germline, CDR1 is SGHRS and CDR2 YFSETQ. CDR3 protein: CASTLGNREDNEQFF. In nucleotides, the CDR3 is TGCGCCAGCACACTAGGGAACAGGGAAGACAATGAGCAGTTCTTC.

The V gene is TRBV5-6, the J gene TRBJ2-2; no definite D call. V gave up 4 bases and J gave up 1 base, with 14 bases separating them. The CDR3 contains 16 residues. Germline CDR1 SGHDT, CDR2 YYEEEE. CDR3 loop: CASSIRAQKNTGELFF. CDR3 in DNA: TGTGCCAGCAGCATTCGGGCGCAAAAGAACACCGGGGAGCTGTTTTTT.